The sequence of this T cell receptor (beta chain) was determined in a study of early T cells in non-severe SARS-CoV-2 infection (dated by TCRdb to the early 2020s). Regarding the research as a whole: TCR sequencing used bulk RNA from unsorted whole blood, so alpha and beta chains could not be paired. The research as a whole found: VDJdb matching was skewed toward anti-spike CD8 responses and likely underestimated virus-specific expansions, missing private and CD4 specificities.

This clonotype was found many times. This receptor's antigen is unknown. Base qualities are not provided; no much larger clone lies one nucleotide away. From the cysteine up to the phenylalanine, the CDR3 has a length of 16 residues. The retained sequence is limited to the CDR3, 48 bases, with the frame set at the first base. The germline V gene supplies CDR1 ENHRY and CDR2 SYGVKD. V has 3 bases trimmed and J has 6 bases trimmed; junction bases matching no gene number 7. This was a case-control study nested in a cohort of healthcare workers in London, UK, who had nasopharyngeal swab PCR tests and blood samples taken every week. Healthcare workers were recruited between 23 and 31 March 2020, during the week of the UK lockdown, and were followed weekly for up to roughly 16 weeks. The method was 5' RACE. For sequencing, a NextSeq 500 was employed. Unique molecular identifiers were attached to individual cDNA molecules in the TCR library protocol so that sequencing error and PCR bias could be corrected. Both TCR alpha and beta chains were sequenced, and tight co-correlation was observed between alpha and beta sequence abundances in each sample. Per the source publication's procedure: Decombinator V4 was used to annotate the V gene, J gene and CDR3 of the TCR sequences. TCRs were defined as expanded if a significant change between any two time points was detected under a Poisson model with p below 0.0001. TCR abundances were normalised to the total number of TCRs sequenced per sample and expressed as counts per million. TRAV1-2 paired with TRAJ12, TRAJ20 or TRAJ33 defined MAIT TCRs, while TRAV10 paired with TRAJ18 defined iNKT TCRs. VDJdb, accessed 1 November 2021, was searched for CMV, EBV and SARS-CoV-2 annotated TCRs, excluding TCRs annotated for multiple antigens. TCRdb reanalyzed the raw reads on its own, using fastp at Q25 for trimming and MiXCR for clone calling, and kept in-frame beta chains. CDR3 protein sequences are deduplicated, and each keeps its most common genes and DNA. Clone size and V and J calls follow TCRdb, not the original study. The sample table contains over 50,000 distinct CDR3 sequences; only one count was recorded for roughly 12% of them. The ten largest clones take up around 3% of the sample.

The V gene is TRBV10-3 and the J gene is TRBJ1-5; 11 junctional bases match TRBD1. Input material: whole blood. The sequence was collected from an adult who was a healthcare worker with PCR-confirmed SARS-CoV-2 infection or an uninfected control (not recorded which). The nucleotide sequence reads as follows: TGTGCCATCAGTGATCACGGACAGGGGGCCGGTCAGCCCCAGCATTTT. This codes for CAISDHGQGAGQPQHF.